This TCR beta chain was obtained from a study of shared clonotypes between healthy human individuals. Overall study context: CD8 memory received one plate per donor, CD8 naive two, CD4 memory three and CD4 naive three.

Germline assignment: CDR1 SQVTM and CDR2 ANQGSEA. The V gene end was trimmed by 1 base and the J gene end by 4 bases; junction bases not matched to a gene: 4. The CDR3 is made up of 16 amino acids. Libraries were prepared by immunoSEQ multiplex PCR; TCRdb keeps only in-frame clonotypes and omits some of them. The sample contains roughly 2 million clones, less than 95% of which appear only once. Study observations and caveats: On the whole, naive subsets had larger estimated richness than memory subsets had. It was expected that sequencing depth would affect clonotype sharing among donors. Non-shared clonotypes displayed generation probabilities falling below those of clonotypes present in all four donors.

In regard to this clone: Its antigen is unidentified.

Naive-designated CD8 cells lacked CD45RO, were positively enriched for CCR7, and omitted terminally differentiated effector memory CD45RA+ cells. This receptor was identified in a man in his late teens or twenties in good health. Sequenced input: naive CD8+ T cells sorted from blood. The chain has TRBV29-1 and TRBJ2-1, with 13 bases matching TRBD2. The CDR3 bases are TGCAGCGTTGAAGGTCTACTAGCGGGAGGGTACAATGAGCAGTTCTTC. It specifies CSVEGLLAGGYNEQFF.